The sequence of this T cell receptor (beta chain) was determined in a study of cytomegalovirus exposure and HLA in healthy donors. The V segment lost 4 bases and the J segment 4 bases; nucleotides outside the gene matches: 11. The CDR3 is 15 residues long. Germline V gene data show CDR1 as SGHDT and CDR2 as YYEEEE. On this clone itself: Antigen: not known.

Study-wide points: Listed as cytomegalovirus-associated were more than 150 TCR beta chains.

Use of 60 Vbeta and 13 Jbeta primers characterized the PCR. This table comes from immunoSEQ multiplex PCR, and its TCRdb copy is limited to in-frame clones, with some not included. The data hold hundreds of thousands of clones, with nearly 80% observed a single time. The V call is TRBV5-6, the J call TRBJ2-7; 7 bases agree with TRBD1. The sample taken for sequencing was PBMCs. The receptor was isolated from a male donor in good health and CMV-seronegative. The CDR3: CASSGEGGRAYEQYF. CDR3 coding DNA: TGTGCCAGCAGCGGAGAAGGGGGCCGGGCTTACGAGCAGTACTTC.